A selection of T cell receptor beta chains follows, all from one sample in a study of blood T cell repertoires in COVID-19. Assay used: immunoSEQ multiplex PCR; TCRdb lists only in-frame clones, some missing. The sample has 150,000 to 200,000 clones; 70% to 90% are singletons. The sequencing input was PBMCs or T cells enriched from blood (not recorded which). Every receptor here comes from a man aged 35-49 years who had recovered from COVID-19. CDR3s include the opening cysteine and the closing phenylalanine or tryptophan. Each record gives: CDR3 protein, CDR3 DNA, clone size, V gene, J gene, D gene. The D gene is left open where the match is weak. Only some rows state a clone size, as once, few, many or a class for expanded clones.

cdr3_aa: CASSLIESWVQGNIQYF; cdr3_nt: TGTGCCAGCAGCTTAATCGAGAGCTGGGTACAGGGAAACATTCAGTACTTC; clone_size: many; v_call: TRBV7-8; j_call: TRBJ2-4; d_call: .
cdr3_aa: CASSSQTSESYEQYF; cdr3_nt: TGTGCCAGCAGCTCTCAGACTAGCGAATCCTACGAGCAGTACTTC; clone_size: .; v_call: TRBV5-4; j_call: TRBJ2-7; d_call: TRBD2
cdr3_aa: CASSQAIRVSETQYF; cdr3_nt: TGTGCCAGCAGCCAAGCGATCAGGGTTTCAGAGACCCAGTACTTC; clone_size: once; v_call: TRBV3-1/TRBV3-2; j_call: TRBJ2-5; d_call: .
cdr3_aa: CAISYNAQPQHF; cdr3_nt: TGTGCCATCAGTTACAATGCCCAGCCCCAGCATTTT; clone_size: .; v_call: TRBV10-3; j_call: TRBJ1-5; d_call: .
cdr3_aa: CASSIGLAALNEQFF; cdr3_nt: TGTGCCAGTAGCATAGGGCTAGCGGCGCTCAATGAGCAGTTCTTC; clone_size: .; v_call: TRBV19; j_call: TRBJ2-1; d_call: TRBD2
cdr3_aa: CASSLAEQGRGNEQFF; cdr3_nt: TGTGCCAGCAGCTTAGCTGAACAGGGTCGCGGCAATGAGCAGTTCTTC; clone_size: few; v_call: TRBV7-2; j_call: TRBJ2-1; d_call: .
cdr3_aa: CASSQGAGAGYGETQYF; cdr3_nt: TGCGCCAGCAGCCAAGGGGCGGGGGCAGGTTATGGAGAGACCCAGTACTTC; clone_size: once; v_call: TRBV4-1; j_call: TRBJ2-5; d_call: .
cdr3_aa: CATFPGKTLCGYTF; cdr3_nt: TGTGCCACCTTTCCCGGGAAAACGTTATGTGGCTACACCTTC; clone_size: .; v_call: TRBV15; j_call: TRBJ1-2; d_call: .
cdr3_aa: CASSDGTVLPDTQYF; cdr3_nt: TGTGCCAGCAGCGATGGGACAGTCTTACCCGATACGCAGTATTTT; clone_size: .; v_call: TRBV5-4; j_call: TRBJ2-3; d_call: TRBD1
cdr3_aa: CATEDRGRGETQYF; cdr3_nt: TGTGCCACTGAGGACAGGGGGCGAGGGGAGACCCAGTACTTC; clone_size: few; v_call: TRBV24-1; j_call: TRBJ2-5; d_call: TRBD1
cdr3_aa: CAWSVQGNTIYF; cdr3_nt: TGTGCCTGGAGTGTACAGGGAAACACCATATATTTT; clone_size: once; v_call: TRBV30; j_call: TRBJ1-3; d_call: .
cdr3_aa: CASSPLSGTGVFQPQHF; cdr3_nt: TGTGCCAGCTCACCACTATCCGGGACAGGGGTGTTTCAGCCCCAGCATTTT; clone_size: .; v_call: TRBV18; j_call: TRBJ1-5; d_call: TRBD1
cdr3_aa: CASSQVWLRTSGVSTDTQYF; cdr3_nt: TGCGCCAGCAGCCAAGTGTGGCTGCGGACTAGCGGGGTCAGCACAGATACGCAGTATTTT; clone_size: .; v_call: TRBV4-1; j_call: TRBJ2-3; d_call: TRBD2
cdr3_aa: CASIGRTGGNTEAFF; cdr3_nt: TGCGCCAGCATCGGGAGGACAGGGGGGAACACTGAAGCTTTCTTT; clone_size: few; v_call: TRBV5-1; j_call: TRBJ1-1; d_call: TRBD1
cdr3_aa: CASSEGGRTDTQYF; cdr3_nt: TGTGCCAGCAGCGAAGGGGGAAGAACAGATACGCAGTATTTT; clone_size: .; v_call: TRBV9; j_call: TRBJ2-3; d_call: .